This T cell receptor (beta chain) was found in a study of T-cell reconstitution after alpha-beta-depleted transplantation in children (dated by TCRdb to the mid-2010s). At the level of the whole study: The study quantitatively tracked T-cell immune reconstitution after TCRalphabeta/CD19-depleted allogeneic hematopoietic cell transplantation in children using TCR repertoire profiling. The paper's findings and limits, for the study overall: In some patients, the high TCRbeta diversity seen at day 60 was put down to recipient T cells and intrathymic progenitors that had survived conditioning. Apparently early alphabetaT-cell count recovery about two months after transplant reportedly relied on only several hundred rapidly expanded clones derived from non-depleted graft cells. Over the following months the frequencies of hyperexpanded clones went down, and after one year T-cell counts and TCRbeta diversity were mostly credited to newly produced T cells.

This specimen's treatment or condition label, interpreted: allogeneic hematopoietic cell transplantation with graft depleted of TCRalphabeta T cells and CD19 B cells. TCRalphabeta/CD19-depleted allogeneic hematopoietic cell grafts were given to the transplant recipients, all of whom were children. Preparation of the library involved PCR. For sequencing, an Illumina HiSeq 2500 was employed. TCR library preparation used molecular barcoding, with unique molecular identifiers applied to normalize quantification of the TCRbeta repertoire. The public sequencing data were trimmed at Q25 with fastp and processed into clonotypes with MiXCR by TCRdb, which kept only in-frame beta chains. Entries that share a CDR3 protein sequence are merged under the most common genes and DNA. The sample profile shows fewer than 750,000 distinct CDR3 sequences; more than 20% of them were found once. The biggest ten clones account for around a third of the sample.

V is shortened by 7 bases, J by 2 bases, and the region joining them spans 16 bases. For CDR1 and CDR2, the germline V gene lists SNHLY and FYNNEI. Reading from cysteine to phenylalanine, the CDR3 counts 15 amino acids. The only DNA kept is the CDR3, 45 bases in frame from the first base. As for this clonotype: It has no known antigen specificity. The record has no base qualities; no much larger clone is one base away.

The receptor's source is a boy under three years old with Wiskott-Aldrich syndrome, due to receive a stem cell transplant. The chain joins TRBV2 to TRBJ2-3; confidence is insufficient to name the D gene. Sequencing used PBMCs, obtained before TCRalphabeta/CD19-depleted stem cell transplant. The CDR3 amino acid sequence is: CASKIDPGFTDTQYF. DNA sequence: TGTGCCAGCAAGATTGACCCGGGCTTCACAGATACGCAGTATTTT.